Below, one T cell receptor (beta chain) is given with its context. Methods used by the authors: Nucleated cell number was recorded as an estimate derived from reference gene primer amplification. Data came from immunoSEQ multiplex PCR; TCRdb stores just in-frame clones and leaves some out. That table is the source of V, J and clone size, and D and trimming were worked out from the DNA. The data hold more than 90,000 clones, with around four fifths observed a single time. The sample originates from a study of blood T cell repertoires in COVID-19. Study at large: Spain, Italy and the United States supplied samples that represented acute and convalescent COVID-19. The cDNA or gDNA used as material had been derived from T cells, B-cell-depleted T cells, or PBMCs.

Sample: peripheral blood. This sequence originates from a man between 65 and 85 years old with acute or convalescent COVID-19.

For the CDR3, the DNA is TGTGCCAGCAGCGGGGGCCAGAACACTGAAGCTTTCTTT. It translates to CASSGGQNTEAFF. The chain recombines TRBV7-9 with TRBJ1-1, with a weak D call TRBD1 (6 bases). Germline CDR1 is SEHNR and CDR2 is FQNEAQ (reference sequence). V lost 5 bases, J lost 1 base, and 8 bases lay in between. The CDR3 loop spans 13 amino acids.